One sample yielded the 8 T cell receptor beta chains listed below, sequenced in a study of immune heterogeneity within non-small cell lung tumors. It was with 32 V and 13 J primers that multiplex PCR amplified TCR beta CDR3. TCRdb re-derived calls from the multiplex PCR reads in MiXCR, one entry per CDR3 protein. The sample carries approximately 5,000 distinct CDR3 sequences, roughly 21% recorded once. The template consisted of bulk tumor genomic DNA, with about 0.65 ug used per sample. In surgery, several biopsies were collected from each primary tumor at widely spaced sites. Newly diagnosed with untreated non-small cell lung cancer, the patients underwent curative surgery. The sequencing sample was made of lung tumor tissue. These receptors originate from a woman between 55 and 75 years old with non-small cell lung cancer.

This clonotype is large in the sample. The chain joins TRBV7-3 to TRBJ1-4; D remains unclear. Germline assignment: CDR1 SGHTA and CDR2 FQGTGA. The CDR3 is made up of 13 amino acids. Trimming removed 6 bases from V and 0 bases from J, with 5 bases in between. The CDR3 protein is CASSRATNEKLFF. The CDR3 DNA sequence: TGTGCCAGCAGTAGAGCAACTAATGAAAAACTGTTTTTT.

The genes are TRBV25-1 and TRBJ1-2, with TRBD1 as a possible D gene (5 bases). Germline CDR1 is MGHDK and CDR2 is SYGVNS. V was cut by 0 bases and J by 5 bases, with 16 bases left in between. The CDR3 consists of 16 residues. The CDR3 protein is CASSEYILRASYGYTF. The CDR3 bases are TGTGCCAGCAGTGAATATATCCTCAGGGCGAGTTATGGCTACACCTTC.

To note about this clonotype: Germline is not matched at one junction end, which may reflect a read error. This chain links TRBV20-1 with TRBJ2-1, with 9 bases fitting TRBD2. Germline CDR1 DFQATT, CDR2 SNEGSKA (reference sequence). This CDR3 has 16 residues. CDR3 bases: TGCAGTGCCAGAGGAAAGGGACTAGCTACTTACAATGAGCAGTTCTTC. Translating gives CSARGKGLATYNEQFF.

By share of the sample, this clonotype is medium-sized (0.01 to 0.1%). V gene TRBV5-1 combines with J gene TRBJ2-7, with D possibly TRBD2 on 6 matching bases. This CDR3 is built from 15 residues. V dropped 3 bases and J dropped 0 bases, with 13 bases sitting between them. Germline V gene lookup returns CDR1 SGHRS and CDR2 YFSETQ. The CDR3 spells CASSSPLALSYEQYF. The CDR3, as DNA: TGCGCCAGCAGCTCGCCGCTAGCGCTCTCCTACGAGCAGTACTTC.

By its share, this clonotype is medium-sized. The chain recombines TRBV24-1 with TRBJ1-1, with a possible D match to TRBD1 (6 bases). The CDR3 consists of 14 residues. Looked up from germline, CDR1 is KGHDR and CDR2 is SFDVKD. Trimming left V 8 bases short and J 5 bases short, with 17 bases between. The CDR3 coding sequence is TGTGCCACCATAGGGTGGGGGCTGGAGACTGAAGCTTTCTTT. This codes for CATIGWGLETEAFF.

This clonotype qualifies as medium-sized (0.01 to 0.1%). The chain joins TRBV5-1 to TRBJ2-4, with 8 bases matching TRBD1. CDR3 length: 19 residues. The trim removed 2 bases at V and 0 bases at J, leaving 13 bases unmatched. Germline values: CDR1 SGHRS, CDR2 YFSETQ. The CDR3 DNA reads as TGCGCCAGCAGCTTTACGGTGGGGACAGGCCTCCTAGCCAAAAACATTCAGTACTTC. It encodes CASSFTVGTGLLAKNIQYF.

This clonotype counts as medium-sized. The chain uses TRBV24-1 and TRBJ2-1, with 13 positions matching TRBD2. J was trimmed by 4 bases and V by 2 bases; bases with no gene match: 1. Germline assignment: CDR1 KGHDR and CDR2 SFDVKD. The CDR3 contains 16 residues. The CDR3 DNA follows: TGTGCCACCAGTGATTGGACTAGCGGGAGATACAATGAGCAGTTCTTC. It specifies CATSDWTSGRYNEQFF.

About this clonotype: This may be a read error: a much more frequent sequence differs by one nucleotide. V usage is TRBV28 and J usage is TRBJ2-1, with D hard to call. The CDR3 runs 18 residues. Deletions cut 10 bases from V and 0 bases from J, with 25 bases between. Germline CDR1 is MDHEN and CDR2 is SYDVKM. The CDR3 nucleotides are TGTGCCACCACTCACCTTCGACAAGACTGGAGCTCCTACAATGAGCAGTTCTTC. Translating gives CATTHLRQDWSSYNEQFF.